Each of the 17 T cell receptor beta chains below was sequenced from the same sample in a study of human T cells and chemical hapten exposure. The time point was: patch test 2, 6 weeks after DPC sensitization. Stated treatment: therapeutic diphenylcyclopropenone sensitization with weekly scalp DPC. MiXCR, applied by TCRdb to the RACE reads, yields one record per CDR3 protein. The sample has about 84,000 distinct CDR3 sequences, 10% seen once; the top ten hold about 5%. The sample in question was whole blood, obtained in connection with sensitization to the hapten diphenylcyclopropenone (DPC). These receptors came from a woman in her forties or fifties with alopecia areata. Some clones in this sample may be carry-over from other donors' samples.

This clonotype occurred many times. This chain uses TRBV5-1 with TRBJ2-3; D is unclear. V was pared by 1 base and J by 7 bases, with 22 bases between. The germline gives CDR1 SGHRS, CDR2 YFSETQ. The CDR3 sequence is 17 residues long. CDR3 DNA: TGCGCCAGCAGCTTGTTGGGCCTCCGCATGGAGATTCATACGCAGTATTTT. Its translation is CASSLLGLRMEIHTQYF.

This clonotype was found a few times. The chain links TRBV12-3 or TRBV12-4 to TRBJ1-6; the D is unclear. The CDR3 covers 11 residues. Trimming left V 6 bases short and J 6 bases short, with 3 bases between. The CDR3 DNA is TGTGCCAGCAGGATTAATTCACCCCTCCACTTT. This codes for CASRINSPLHF.

The genes are TRBV29-1 and TRBJ2-1; 7 bases are a match to TRBD2. V was clipped by 2 bases and J by 3 bases; unmatched bases: 1. The CDR3 is made up of 13 amino acids. Per germline, CDR1 SQVTM and CDR2 ANQGSEA. The CDR3 spells CSVELADYNEQFF. CDR3 bases: TGCAGCGTTGAACTAGCGGACTACAATGAGCAGTTCTTC.

This clonotype was seen ten or more times. V gene TRBV20-1 combines with J gene TRBJ2-1, with D perhaps matching TRBD2 (7 bases). Looked up from germline, CDR1 is DFQATT and CDR2 is SNEGSKA (reference sequence). There are 14 residues in the CDR3. CDR3 region: CSPRGGRAYNEQFF. The CDR3 nucleotides read TGCAGCCCCAGGGGCGGGAGAGCATACAATGAGCAGTTCTTC.

This clonotype was observed a few times. The chain uses TRBV21-1 and TRBJ2-1; the table's D call, TRBD1, has no DNA check behind it. TRBV21-1 is labeled a pseudogene. This CDR3 has 17 amino acids. CDR3 in DNA: TGTGCCAGCAGCAAACAGGCCGAGACAGGGGGTCGGAATGAGCAGTTCTTC. It specifies CASSKQAETGGRNEQFF.

This clonotype was counted a few times. Because the CDR3's place on the DNA is in doubt, the DNA is left out and the CDR3 is given as listed by TCRdb. The chain is built from TRBV11-3 and TRBJ2-2; TRBD1, the table's D call, lacks a check against the DNA. Germline V gene sequence: CDR1 SGHNT, CDR2 YENEEA. The CDR3 contains 18 residues when both ends are counted. Here the CDR3 reads CASSSSFRARGNTGELFF.

At least ten counts were recorded for this clonotype. This chain links TRBV7-2 with TRBJ1-5; D perhaps matches TRBD1 (6 bases). CDR1 and CDR2 from the germline V gene are SGHTA and FQGNSA. The CDR3 contains 15 residues. V was pared by 3 bases and J by 4 bases, with 13 bases between. The CDR3 bases are TGTGCCAGCAGCTTCCGGGGGGGGCTGAATCAGCCCCAGCATTTT. This encodes CASSFRGGLNQPQHF.

Written as DNA, the CDR3 is TGCGCCAGCAGCTTGGATGGCGGAACGGCAGATACGCAGTATTTT. Its translation is CASSLDGGTADTQYF. The chain is built from TRBV5-1 and TRBJ2-3; D gene uncertain. V lost 0 bases and J 4 bases, leaving 12 bases between the germline ends. CDR3 length equals 15 residues. Germline V CDR1 and CDR2: SGHRS, YFSETQ.

This clonotype showed up just a few times. The chain joins TRBV20-1 to TRBJ2-2; 11 bases match TRBD1. V gave up 4 bases and J gave up 6 bases; unmatched junction bases: 7. Per the germline V gene, CDR1 is DFQATT and CDR2 is SNEGSKA (reference sequence). This CDR3 is built from 15 residues. The CDR3 DNA reads as TGCAGTGCTAACGACGCGGGACAGGGGGCCGGGGAGCTGTTTTTT. Translating it yields CSANDAGQGAGELFF.

A remark on this clonotype: This may arise from a read error, as a much more abundant clone is one base away. In DNA form, the CDR3 reads TGCGCCAGCAGCTCAGCTAGGATTGAGCAGTCCTTC. Its protein product is CASSSARIEQSF. V and J are TRBV5-1 and TRBJ2-1; the D is unclear. CDR1 and CDR2 from the germline V gene are SGHRS and YFSETQ. This CDR3 contains 12 residues.

In this sample, this clonotype turned up many times. This chain links TRBV7-2 with TRBJ2-2; no clear D gene. This CDR3 has 15 amino acids. From germline, CDR1 is SGHTA and CDR2 FQGNSA. Trimming shortened V by 6 bases and J by 4 bases, and 15 bases separated the two germline ends. This chain's CDR3 is CASRPGGQTTGELFF. Here the CDR3 DNA reads TGTGCCAGCAGGCCTGGTGGGCAGACCACCGGGGAGCTGTTTTTT. Looking up the rest from reference TRBV7-2 and TRBJ2-2 gives the full variable domain: GAGVSQSPSNKVTEKGKDVELRCDPISGHTALYWYRQSLGQGLEFLIYFQGNSAPDKSGLPSDRFSAERTGGSVSTLTIQRTQQEDSAVYLCASRPGGQTTGELFFGEGSRLTVL.

This clonotype has ten or more counts. The chain is built from TRBV7-2 and TRBJ2-2; the match to TRBD2 covers 8 bases. The CDR3 consists of 15 residues. V dropped 7 bases and J dropped 4; count of bases not matched to a gene: 8. In germline, CDR1 is SGHTA, CDR2 FQGNSA. The chain's CDR3 is CASTDRGGSTGELFF. The CDR3, as DNA: TGTGCCAGCACCGACCGGGGGGGGAGCACCGGGGAGCTGTTTTTT.

This clonotype showed up just a few times. The DNA for the CDR3 is TGTGCCAGCAGTTTAGACAGGGACTACTACGAGCAGTACTTC. Translating gives CASSLDRDYYEQYF. The chain carries TRBV12-3 or TRBV12-4 and TRBJ2-7; maybe TRBD2 (7 bases). The V gene lost 1 base and the J gene lost 3 bases, with 10 bases spanning the gap. The length of the CDR3 is 14 residues.

The chain is built from TRBV24-1 and TRBJ1-2, with D possibly being TRBD1 (5 bases). Germline assignment: CDR1 KGHDR and CDR2 SFDVKD. CDR3 length: 15 amino acids. The germline V and J ends were trimmed by 4 bases and 5 bases, with 16 bases remaining between them. For the CDR3, the DNA is TGTGCCACCAGTGAAGCTGACAGAGAAGGATATGGCTACACCTTC. This encodes CATSEADREGYGYTF.

V is TRBV5-1 and J is TRBJ2-7; the match to TRBD1 covers 11 bases. The CDR3 sequence is 14 residues long. Germline CDR1 and CDR2: SGHRS and YFSETQ. Trimming took 4 bases from V and 5 from J; bases not matched to a gene: 5. CDR3 sequence reads: CASSPRTGGDEQYF. The CDR3 DNA reads TGCGCCAGCAGCCCAAGGACAGGGGGCGACGAGCAGTACTTC.

Ten or more counts support this clonotype. The gene calls are TRBV7-6 and TRBJ2-2; D remains unclear. Trimming pared 6 bases from V and 1 base from J, leaving 12 bases between. CDR1 and CDR2 (germline): SGHVS, FNYEAQ. The CDR3 covers 15 residues. The CDR3 DNA is TGTGCCAGCAGTCAAGACACGGGGAACACCGGGGAGCTGTTTTTT. Amino acids: CASSQDTGNTGELFF.

In this sample, this clonotype turned up many times. The chain employs TRBV12-3 or TRBV12-4 and TRBJ1-2, with TRBD1 as a possible D gene (6 bases). The V end lost 5 bases, the J end lost 0 bases, and 13 bases lay between the germline ends. CDR3 size: 15 residues. CDR3 loop: CASSPLAGANYGYTF. CDR3 nucleotides: TGTGCCAGCAGTCCGCTCGCAGGGGCTAACTATGGCTACACCTTC.